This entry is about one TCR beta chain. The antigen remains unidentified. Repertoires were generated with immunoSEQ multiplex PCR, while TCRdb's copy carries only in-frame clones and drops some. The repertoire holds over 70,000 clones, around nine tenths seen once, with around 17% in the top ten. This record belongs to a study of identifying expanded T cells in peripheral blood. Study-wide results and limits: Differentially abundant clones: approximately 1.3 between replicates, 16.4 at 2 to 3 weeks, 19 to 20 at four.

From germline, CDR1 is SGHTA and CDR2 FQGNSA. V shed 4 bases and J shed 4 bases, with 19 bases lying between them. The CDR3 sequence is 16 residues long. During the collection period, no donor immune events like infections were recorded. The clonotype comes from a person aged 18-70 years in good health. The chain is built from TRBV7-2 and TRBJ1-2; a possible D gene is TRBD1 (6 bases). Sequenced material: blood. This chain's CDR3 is CASSSRVQGGVYGYTF. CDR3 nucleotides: TGTGCCAGCAGCTCGAGGGTACAGGGTGGGGTCTATGGCTACACCTTC.